This T cell receptor beta chain stems from a study of cytotoxic CD8 clonotypes in ibrutinib-treated CLL. Study-level information: Responses: around 24 partial, 2 complete; after median around 70 months, around 14 stayed remitted, around 12 progressed.

For this clone: Its target is not known.

CDR3 length equals 15 residues. CDR1 is SGHTS and CDR2 is YDEGEE in the germline V gene. The junction had 6 bases not matched to a gene; V was cut back by 4 bases and J by 7 bases. The assay was immunoSEQ multiplex PCR, and TCRdb's table has in-frame clones only and misses some. The table records approximately 90,000 clones, 75% to 80% of them present only once. Study-wide results and caveats: Progressing patients had sampling times that differed from those of sustained-remission patients. Increased clonality at ibrutinib response gave way to a return toward baseline at progression.

Libraries of TCR beta were made from around 2.1 micrograms of genomic DNA that came from cryopreserved PBMCs. This clonotype originated in a human donor with chronic lymphocytic leukemia. Sequenced here: PBMCs, sampled after 24 months of ibrutinib treatment. This chain uses TRBV5-8 with TRBJ2-7; TRBD2 matches 15 bases. The CDR3 DNA sequence: TGTGCCAGCAGCCGGACTAGCGGGAGGGCTCGGGAGCAGTACTTC. It specifies CASSRTSGRAREQYF.